The sample holds one count of the clone carrying this TCR beta chain. This entry is derived from a study of blood T cell repertoires in COVID-19. The germline gives CDR1 SGHKS, CDR2 YYEKEE (reference sequence). The CDR3 sequence is 11 residues long. Trimming cost V 2 bases and J 9 bases, with 8 bases left between them. Authors' methods: Reference gene primer amplification gave nucleated cell count estimates. Here immunoSEQ multiplex PCR was the method, and the copy in TCRdb shows in-frame clones only, minus some. V, J and clone size reflect that table, while D and trimming were determined from the DNA. The table includes 470,000 or so clones, roughly 87% detected once. Participant ages covered roughly 18 to 90 years across 20 to 30 US areas.

Material: PBMCs or T cells enriched from blood (not recorded which). The V call is TRBV5-5, the J call TRBJ1-2; D may be TRBD1 (6 bases). The receptor was derived from a young woman with acute COVID-19. This CDR3 reads CASSLQGSYTF. CDR3 sequence (DNA): TGTGCCAGCAGCTTACAGGGCAGCTACACCTTC.